The 32 T cell receptor beta chains listed next were all sequenced from one sample in a study of shared clonotypes between healthy human individuals. The protocol was immunoSEQ multiplex PCR, while the TCRdb copy is restricted to in-frame clones and leaves out a portion. Of some 2,000,000 clones in the sample, 90% to 95% were seen once. The specimen sequenced was naive CD4+ T cells sorted from blood. Regarding subset: CD45RA+ positively selected. The source of these receptors is a young man in good health.

A note on this clone: The sample has other DNA sequences that encode this CDR3 too. The J gene is TRBJ1-1, the V gene TRBV7-9, with D uncertain. Germline CDR1 is SEHNR and CDR2 is FQNEAQ (reference sequence). The CDR3 runs 13 residues. V dropped 1 base and J dropped 4 bases, with 7 bases sitting between them. The CDR3: CASSLEGGTEAFF. The CDR3 region has the DNA TGTGCCAGCAGCTTAGAGGGCGGCACTGAAGCTTTCTTT. Using reference TRBV7-9 and TRBJ1-1 for the parts outside the CDR3, the full variable domain is DTGVSQNPRHKITKRGQNVTFRCDPISEHNRLYWYRQTLGQGPEFLTYFQNEAQLEKSRLLSDRFSAERPKGSFSTLEIQRTEQGDSAMYLCASSLEGGTEAFFGQGTRLTVV.

The CDR3 sequence: CASSLRPTGAGELFF. The CDR3 region has the DNA TGCGCCAGCAGCCTAAGACCCACGGGGGCCGGGGAGCTGTTTTTT. The chain has TRBV5-1 and TRBJ2-2; D is possibly TRBD2 (6 bases). The V end was cut by 4 bases, the J end by 6 bases, with 16 bases between. Looked up from germline, CDR1 is SGHRS and CDR2 is YFSETQ. The CDR3 sequence is 15 residues long.

This sequence joins TRBV5-4 and TRBJ2-2; 7 nucleotides line up with TRBD2. This CDR3 spans 17 amino acids. Germline CDR1 reads SGHNT; CDR2 reads YYREEE (reference sequence). V trimming: 4 bases; J trimming: 0 bases; junction bases outside the gene matches: 9. The CDR3 DNA sequence: TGTGCCAGCAGCGGCGAGCGGGGACCCGCGAACACCGGGGAGCTGTTTTTT. Protein product: CASSGERGPANTGELFF.

The chain joins TRBV28 to TRBJ2-3; TRBD2 matches at 9 bases. The junction had 12 bases not matched to a gene; V was cut back by 7 bases and J by 4 bases. Germline-derived CDR1 and CDR2 are MDHEN and SYDVKM. The CDR3 runs 16 residues. The CDR3 spells CASTSPAGGLADTQYF. CDR3 sequence (DNA): TGTGCCAGCACCTCGCCGGCGGGAGGGTTGGCAGATACGCAGTATTTT.

The V and J genes are TRBV30 and TRBJ1-6; possibly TRBD1 for D (5 bases). V dropped 7 bases and J dropped 3 bases, with 7 bases sitting between them. CDR3 size: 12 residues. Germline lookup yields CDR1 GTSNPN and CDR2 SVGIG (reference sequence). CDR3 sequence (DNA): TGTGCCTACGGACACTATAATTCACCCCTCCACTTT. Protein: CAYGHYNSPLHF.

The genes are TRBV5-1 and TRBJ2-7; 7 nucleotides line up with TRBD2. CDR3 length: 14 residues. Unmatched junction bases numbered 9, after V lost 6 bases and J lost 3 bases. The germline CDR1 and CDR2 sequences are SGHRS and YFSETQ. This chain's CDR3 is CASKTSGLRYEQYF. Here the CDR3 DNA reads TGCGCCAGCAAGACGTCGGGACTACGCTACGAGCAGTACTTC.

The J gene is TRBJ1-2, the V gene TRBV29-1; 9 bases line up with TRBD1. There are 13 residues in the CDR3. Per germline, CDR1 SQVTM and CDR2 ANQGSEA. V was pared by 3 bases and J by 7 bases, with 6 bases of the junction left unmatched. The CDR3 loop reads CSVEWTGVGGYTF. The CDR3 DNA reads TGCAGCGTTGAGTGGACAGGGGTAGGTGGCTACACCTTC.

The rearrangement joins TRBV6-6 to TRBJ2-7; possibly TRBD2 for D (6 bases). CDR1 is MNHNY and CDR2 is SVGAGI in the germline V gene (reference sequence). The V end lost 2 bases, the J end lost 2 bases, and 16 bases lay between the germline ends. This CDR3 has 16 amino acids. Written as DNA, the CDR3 is TGTGCCAGCAGTTACACCCGGACTAAATCCCCCTACGAGCAGTACTTC. It is translated as CASSYTRTKSPYEQYF.

The chain is built from TRBV5-1 and TRBJ1-3, with a possible D match to TRBD1 (6 bases). CDR3 length: 16 amino acids. V lost 3 bases and J lost 0, with 13 bases in between. The germline V gene has CDR1 SGHRS and CDR2 YFSETQ. CDR3 region: CASSSQTGSSGNTIYF. The CDR3, as DNA: TGCGCCAGCAGCTCCCAAACAGGGAGCTCTGGAAACACCATATATTTT.

The gene calls are TRBV5-4 and TRBJ2-1; no clear D gene. The CDR3 loop spans 13 amino acids. Germline V CDR1 and CDR2: SGHNT, YYREEE (reference sequence). V was cut by 0 bases and J by 5 bases, with 6 bases left in between. CDR3 protein: CASSLGSDNEQFF. The CDR3 coding sequence is TGTGCCAGCAGCTTGGGGTCGGACAATGAGCAGTTCTTC.

The rearrangement joins TRBV6-5 to TRBJ2-1; 7 bases line up with TRBD2. The germline V gene has CDR1 MNHEY and CDR2 SVGAGI. V shed 0 bases and J 4 bases; nucleotides not matched to a gene: 3. This CDR3 region has 15 residues. The DNA of the CDR3 is TGTGCCAGCAGTTACTCGGCTAGCGGATACAATGAGCAGTTCTTC. It codes for CASSYSASGYNEQFF.

The J gene is TRBJ2-5, the V gene TRBV29-1, with D possibly matching TRBD2 (5 bases). The CDR3 has 14 residues. The germline V gene has CDR1 SQVTM and CDR2 ANQGSEA. V was shortened by 5 bases and J by 5 bases, with 18 bases between the two germline ends. The CDR3 here is CSVQLGLIWETQYF. The CDR3 region has the DNA TGCAGCGTTCAACTTGGACTTATCTGGGAGACCCAGTACTTC.

V gene TRBV6-5 combines with J gene TRBJ2-1, with 8 bases lining up with TRBD2. V dropped 5 bases and J dropped 8; count of bases not matched to a gene: 8. CDR3 length: 14 amino acids. Germline lookup yields CDR1 MNHEY and CDR2 SVGAGI. In nucleotides, the CDR3 is TGTGCCAGCAGTCCGGGACTAGTCATCGATGAGCAGTTCTTC. This sequence encodes CASSPGLVIDEQFF.

The chain links TRBV10-2 to TRBJ1-1; 8 bases line up with TRBD1. This CDR3 has 14 residues. V lost 3 bases, J lost 5 bases, and 5 bases stayed unmatched. Germline V gene lookup returns CDR1 WSHSY and CDR2 SAAADI. CDR3 region: CASSEGGDRTEAFF. The CDR3 DNA is TGCGCCAGCAGTGAAGGCGGGGACAGGACTGAAGCTTTCTTT.

The chain joins TRBV28 to TRBJ1-2, with D unclear. Germline V gene sequence: CDR1 MDHEN, CDR2 SYDVKM. The V and J ends lost 1 base and 4 bases respectively, with 4 bases between them. The CDR3 sequence is 12 residues long. CDR3 in DNA: TGTGCCAGCAGTTTATCCCCCTATGGCTACACCTTC. This encodes CASSLSPYGYTF.

The genes are TRBV19 and TRBJ1-6, with 12 positions matching TRBD1. The ends lost 2 bases at V and 10 bases at J; junction bases unmatched: 6. Germline loops: CDR1 LNHDA, CDR2 SQIVND (reference sequence). This CDR3 region has 16 residues. The CDR3: CASSITGTGGWSPLHF. CDR3 in DNA: TGTGCCAGTAGTATAACCGGGACAGGGGGCTGGTCACCCCTCCACTTT.

The chain joins TRBV4-3 to TRBJ2-3; D is perhaps TRBD2 (5 bases). This CDR3 contains 15 residues. Germline CDR1 and CDR2: LGHNA and YSLEER. Trimming pared 0 bases from V and 1 base from J, leaving 8 bases between. The CDR3 here is CASSQDQRGTDTQYF. CDR3 coding DNA: TGCGCCAGCAGCCAAGATCAGAGGGGCACAGATACGCAGTATTTT.

V usage is TRBV19 and J usage is TRBJ2-7; no clear D. The germline CDR1 and CDR2 sequences are LNHDA and SQIVND (reference sequence). The CDR3 length is 13 residues. V shed 4 bases and J shed 0 bases, with 7 bases lying between them. The CDR3 loop reads CASSTAVSYEQYF. For the CDR3, the DNA is TGTGCCAGTAGTACCGCAGTCTCCTACGAGCAGTACTTC.

In the case of this clone: Other DNA variants within this sample encode the same CDR3. This chain connects TRBV29-1 to TRBJ2-2; no clear D gene. Germline V gene lookup returns CDR1 SQVTM and CDR2 ANQGSEA. V was shortened by 7 bases and J by 2 bases, with 5 bases between the two germline ends. CDR3 length: 11 amino acids. CDR3 in amino acids: CSARNTGELFF. CDR3 bases: TGCAGCGCCCGAAACACCGGGGAGCTGTTTTTT.

There are a few counts of this clone. The same CDR3 can be traced to other DNA sequences in this sample. The chain has TRBV30 and TRBJ1-1, with D possibly being TRBD1 (5 bases). Germline V lookup: CDR1 GTSNPN, CDR2 SVGIG (reference sequence). V lost 0 bases and J lost 1, with 6 bases in between. The CDR3 runs 13 residues. CDR3 sequence reads: CAWSVGGNTEAFF. The CDR3 DNA reads as TGTGCCTGGAGTGTTGGGGGGAACACTGAAGCTTTCTTT.

Comment on this clone: Other DNA sequences in this specimen translate into the identical CDR3. The chain carries TRBV7-2 and TRBJ1-2, with a weak D call TRBD1 (6 bases). The CDR3 has 13 residues. V shed 6 bases and J shed 2 bases, with 10 bases lying between them. Germline V gene lookup returns CDR1 SGHTA and CDR2 FQGNSA. CDR3 sequence reads: CASSFDRNYGYTF. The CDR3 nucleotides read TGTGCCAGCAGTTTTGACAGGAACTATGGCTACACCTTC.

V is TRBV6-5 and J is TRBJ2-7; the D gene is possibly TRBD1 (8 bases). Per germline, CDR1 MNHEY and CDR2 SVGAGI. The CDR3 is 14 residues long. Trimming removed 4 bases from V and 5 bases from J, with 15 bases in between. CDR3 DNA: TGTGCCAGCAGTTTGACAGGGGAGGGTCACGAGCAGTACTTC. Protein product: CASSLTGEGHEQYF.

This chain connects TRBV18 to TRBJ2-2; D could derive from TRBD1 or TRBD2 (5 bases each). Trimming left V 3 bases short and J 6 bases short, with 11 bases between. This CDR3 spans 14 amino acids. Germline V gene sequence: CDR1 KGHSH, CDR2 LQKENI. The CDR3 coding sequence is TGTGCCAGCTCACCGGGGACGCGAGCCGGGGAGCTGTTTTTT. Translation: CASSPGTRAGELFF.

The chain recombines TRBV5-4 with TRBJ1-4; weak D call: TRBD1 (5 bases). Germline-derived CDR1 and CDR2 are SGHNT and YYREEE (reference sequence). V lost 2 bases to trimming and J lost 4 bases, with 12 bases between them. The CDR3 loop spans 15 amino acids. The chain's CDR3 is CASSLAGPLNEKLFF. The CDR3 bases are TGTGCCAGCAGCTTAGCGGGACCCCTTAATGAAAAACTGTTTTTT.

The genes are TRBV6-6 and TRBJ1-1; weak D call: TRBD1 (6 bases). The CDR3 sequence is 13 residues long. V lost 0 bases to trimming and J lost 5 bases, with 7 bases between them. Germline V gene lookup returns CDR1 MNHNY and CDR2 SVGAGI (reference sequence). In DNA, the CDR3 is TGTGCCAGCAGTTACTCTGACAGGACTGAAGCTTTCTTT. Encoded protein: CASSYSDRTEAFF.

The gene calls are TRBV19 and TRBJ2-3; a weak D match, TRBD2 (6 bases). The CDR3 sequence is 15 residues long. Germline assignment: CDR1 LNHDA and CDR2 SQIVND (reference sequence). V lost 3 bases to trimming and J lost 4 bases, with 14 bases between them. The CDR3 DNA reads TGTGCCAGTAGTATGAGGAGGGGAGTGGCAGATACGCAGTATTTT. Translating gives CASSMRRGVADTQYF.

The rearrangement uses TRBV29-1 and TRBJ2-7, with D uncertain. The CDR3 is 13 residues long. CDR1 SQVTM and CDR2 ANQGSEA come from the germline V gene. Trimming pared 6 bases from V and 5 bases from J, leaving 17 bases between. The chain's CDR3 is CSVRTGSYDEQYF. The CDR3 DNA sequence: TGCAGCGTACGTACTGGGTCCTACGACGAGCAGTACTTC.

The CDR3 protein is CASSVGQGFYEKLFF. The CDR3 DNA is TGTGCCAGCAGCGTAGGACAGGGGTTTTATGAAAAACTGTTTTTT. The chain combines TRBV9 with TRBJ1-4, with 8 bases that match TRBD1. This CDR3 has 15 amino acids. Trimming cost V 0 bases and J 6 bases; bases outside gene matches: 4. The germline V gene encodes CDR1 SGDLS and CDR2 YYNGEE. Complete variable domain (other parts from reference TRBV9 and TRBJ1-4): DSGVTQTPKHLITATGQRVTLRCSPRSGDLSVYWYQQSLDQGLQFLIQYYNGEERAKGNILERFSAQQFPDLHSELNLSSLELGDSALYFCASSVGQGFYEKLFFGSGTQLSVL.

The chain joins TRBV7-9 to TRBJ1-2, with D possibly TRBD1 on 5 matching bases. The V gene's germline CDR1 is SEHNR and CDR2 FQNEAQ (reference sequence). Trimming left V 3 bases short and J 8 bases short, with 13 bases between. There are 13 residues in the CDR3. The CDR3 protein is CASSFLGADGYTF. The CDR3, as DNA: TGTGCCAGCAGCTTCTTAGGGGCGGACGGCTACACCTTC.

This chain links TRBV6-5 with TRBJ1-2; D is undetermined. The V end was cut by 4 bases, the J end by 8 bases, with 11 bases between. The V gene's germline CDR1 is MNHEY and CDR2 SVGAGI. This CDR3 region has 12 residues. Here the CDR3 reads CASSSPGRGYTF. The CDR3 nucleotides read TGTGCCAGCAGTTCCCCGGGGAGAGGCTACACCTTC.

The rearrangement joins TRBV7-9 to TRBJ2-7, with D unclear. The V gene lost 5 bases and the J gene lost 0 bases, with 11 bases spanning the gap. Germline V gene sequence: CDR1 SEHNR, CDR2 FQNEAQ (reference sequence). This CDR3 spans 14 amino acids. The CDR3 region is CASSPDPDSYEQYF. In nucleotides, the CDR3 is TGTGCCAGCAGCCCGGATCCGGACTCCTACGAGCAGTACTTC.

The count of this clone is one. The rearrangement uses TRBV10-3 and TRBJ2-1; 8 nucleotides line up with TRBD2. The junction had 4 bases not matched to a gene; V was cut back by 3 bases and J by 3 bases. The germline gives CDR1 ENHRY, CDR2 SYGVKD. This CDR3 spans 15 amino acids. CDR3 residues: CAISDIREGYNEQFF. The CDR3 DNA sequence: TGTGCCATCAGTGACATACGGGAGGGCTACAATGAGCAGTTCTTC.